Sequencing of this T cell receptor (beta chain) was carried out in a study of cytomegalovirus exposure and HLA in healthy donors. Study-level results: According to the study, about 180 TCR beta chains were cytomegalovirus-associated. TCR beta V segments were, for the most part, productive about 87% or about 30% of the time in an earlier analysis. In a later analysis, HLA-associated beta chains showed higher expansion and lower generation probabilities than comparable chains.

In the case of this clone: Its antigen is unidentified.

This PCR relied on a set of 60 Vbeta primers and 13 Jbeta primers. Repertoires were generated with immunoSEQ multiplex PCR, while TCRdb's copy carries only in-frame clones and drops some. In total, the table holds 200,000 to 250,000 clones. While unrecorded immune exposures were likely, the donors were nominally healthy when sampled. Germline CDR1 reads PRHDT; CDR2 reads FYEKMQ (reference sequence). Germline trimming cut 3 bases from V and 2 bases from J; bases unmatched to any gene: 5. This CDR3 has 15 amino acids. This clonotype originated in a woman under 40 in good health and CMV-seropositive. The sequenced material came from PBMCs. This chain uses TRBV13 with TRBJ2-3; 7 nucleotides agree with TRBD1. CDR3 amino acids: CASSFTGVPTDTQYF. CDR3 nucleotide sequence: TGTGCCAGCAGCTTTACAGGGGTCCCCACAGATACGCAGTATTTT. Variable domain in full (rest from reference TRBV13 and TRBJ2-3): AAGVIQSPRHLIKEKRETATLKCYPIPRHDTVYWYQQGPGQDPQFLISFYEKMQSDKGSIPDRFSAQQFSDYHSELNMSSLELGDSALYFCASSFTGVPTDTQYFGPGTRLTVL.